The rows below give T cell receptor beta chains drawn from one sample of a study of blood T cell repertoires in COVID-19. TCRdb keeps only in-frame clones here, not all; method: immunoSEQ multiplex PCR. The table shows 220,000 or so clones, with roughly 84% occurring only once. Source material: peripheral blood. These receptors were obtained from a middle-aged man who had recovered from COVID-19. The CDR3 runs from the conserved cysteine through the conserved F or W. A D gene is named only where the DNA matches it firmly. Clone size is given for some rows only: seen once, a few or many times, or a class if the clone is expanded.

>TRBJ1-1|TRBV6-5|few|NA
TGTGCCAGCCGACCAGCCGGGGGGCAGGGCGCTGAAGCTTTCTTT
CASRPAGGQGAEAFF
>TRBJ2-3|TRBV7-2|once|NA
TGTGCCAGCAGCTTAGCCGGGGATACTAGCACAGATACGCAGTATTTT
CASSLAGDTSTDTQYF
>TRBJ1-6|TRBV11-3|NA|NA
TGTGCCAGCAGCTTAGACGGACAATTTAATTCACCCCTCCACTTT
CASSLDGQFNSPLHF
>TRBJ1-3|TRBV4-1|NA|NA
TGCGCCAGCAGCCAAGATATGGGGGCTAGCTCTGGAAACACCATATATTTT
CASSQDMGASSGNTIYF
>TRBJ1-5|TRBV28|NA|NA
TGTGCCAGCAGTTTTATTGATCAGGGGTTGAGGCCCCAGCATTTT
CASSFIDQGLRPQHF
>TRBJ2-1|TRBV29-1|once|NA
TGCAGCGTTGAAGGGGCGTCCAATGAGCAGTTCTTC
CSVEGASNEQFF
>TRBJ2-1|TRBV5-4|NA|TRBD2
TGTGCCAGCAGCCTTACAGCGGGAGGGCCCCACAATGAGCAGTTCTTC
CASSLTAGGPHNEQFF
>TRBJ2-7|TRBV5-3|NA|NA
TGTGCCAGAAGCTTGGAGCGGGCGAGCTCCTACGAGCAGTACTTC
CARSLERASSYEQYF
>TRBJ1-1|TRBV10-1|NA|TRBD1
TGCGCCAGCAGTGCTACAATGACAGGGTTGGATGAAGCTTTCTTT
CASSATMTGLDEAFF
>TRBJ1-1|TRBV21-1|few|NA
TGTGCCAGCATCATGGACAGGGGGCGAGGGAACACTGAAGCTTTCTTT
CASIMDRGRGNTEAFF
>TRBJ2-1|TRBV6-1|NA|NA
TGTGCCAGCAGTGAAAACGGCGGCGTACCCTACAATGAGCAGTTCTTC
CASSENGGVPYNEQFF
>TRBJ2-5|TRBV6-5|NA|TRBD2
TGTGCCAGCAGTTACGTCGGGGGGGAGTCAGAGACCCAGTACTTC
CASSYVGGESETQYF
>TRBJ2-7|TRBV28|NA|NA
TGTGCCAGCAGTTTAGGGAGGGGGGGCCACGAGCAGTACTTC
CASSLGRGGHEQYF
>TRBJ1-2|TRBV2|NA|NA
TGTGCCAGCAGGTGGCAGGGTAACTATGGCTACACCTTC
CASRWQGNYGYTF
>TRBJ2-1|TRBV11-3|few|TRBD1
TGTGCCAGCAGCTTAGTGGGGACAGGAAACAATGAGCAGTTCTTC
CASSLVGTGNNEQFF